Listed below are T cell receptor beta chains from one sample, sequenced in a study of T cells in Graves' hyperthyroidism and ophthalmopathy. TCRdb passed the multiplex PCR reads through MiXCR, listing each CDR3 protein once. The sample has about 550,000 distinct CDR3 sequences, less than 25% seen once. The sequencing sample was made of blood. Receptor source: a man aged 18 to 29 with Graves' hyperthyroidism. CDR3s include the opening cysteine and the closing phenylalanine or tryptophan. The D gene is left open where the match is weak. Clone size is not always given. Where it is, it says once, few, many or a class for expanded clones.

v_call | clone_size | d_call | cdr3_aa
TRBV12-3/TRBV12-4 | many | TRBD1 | CASSTTGVGYEQYF
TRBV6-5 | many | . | CASSYRQTLNTEAFF
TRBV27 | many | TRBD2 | CASSLSASGEKGTQYF
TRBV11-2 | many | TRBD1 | CASSSGTGISGNTIYF
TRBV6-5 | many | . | CASTPGPQNTEAFF
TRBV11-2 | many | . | CASSHLTDQGIQYF
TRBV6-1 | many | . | CASSEWKPPVSNQPQHF
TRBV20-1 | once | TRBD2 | CSAPPVAGTYEQYF
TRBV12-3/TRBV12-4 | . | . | CASALSGGEETQYF
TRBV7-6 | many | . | CASSLVSRSNTGELFF
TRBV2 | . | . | CASRSPTSYEQYF
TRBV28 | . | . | CASSSTGANYGYTF
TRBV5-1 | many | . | CASSSGTPANEQYF
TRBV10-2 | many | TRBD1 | CASTGTGTYEQYF
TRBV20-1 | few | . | CSANLGFYEQYF
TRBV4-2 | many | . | CASAVGGTQETQYF
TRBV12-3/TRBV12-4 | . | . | CASGPRDTPWLQYF
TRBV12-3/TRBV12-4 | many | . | CASSLPGAVREAFF
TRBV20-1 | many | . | CSARVPSSGNTIYF
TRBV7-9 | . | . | CASSLGTAAGGYTF
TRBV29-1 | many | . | CSVDPGIYGYTF
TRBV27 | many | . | CASSPGTTSYGQYF
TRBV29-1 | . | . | CSVVGHPNYEQYF
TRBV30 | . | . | CAWSSDRGTEAFF
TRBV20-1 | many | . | CSAFGRGVTEAFF
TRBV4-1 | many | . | CASSQDFGVGEQYF
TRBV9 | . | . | CASSGGTVQETQYF
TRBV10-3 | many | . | CAISGQGFYGYTF
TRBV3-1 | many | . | CASSQAAGRQNTEAFF
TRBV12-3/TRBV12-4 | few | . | CASSRSGYEQYF
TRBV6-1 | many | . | CASLNSFSGANVLTF
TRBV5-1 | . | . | CASSRDKNTESFF
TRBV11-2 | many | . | CASSLDRVIGLLAYEQYF
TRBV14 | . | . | CASSPYPQLSYEQYF
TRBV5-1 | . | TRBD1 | CASSSWTGVMNTEAFF
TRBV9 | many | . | CASSPWEAQSFF
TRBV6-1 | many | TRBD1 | CASSEARDSRGLTNYGYTF
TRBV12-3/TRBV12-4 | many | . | CASSATWMRASYEQYF
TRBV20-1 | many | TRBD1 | CSAQGAASNQPQHF
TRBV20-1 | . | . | CSARARETQYF
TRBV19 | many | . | CASLETQYF
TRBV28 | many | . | CASRETVQEETQYF
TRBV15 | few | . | CATSSEENVYGYTF
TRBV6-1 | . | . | CASTNGGWYGYTF
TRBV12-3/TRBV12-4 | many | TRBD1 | CASSRGTASNQPQHF
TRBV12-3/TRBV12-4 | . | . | CASSPILPGPETQYF
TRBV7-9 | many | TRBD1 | CASSDRQGPGQETQYF
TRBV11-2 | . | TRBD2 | CASSERGTSGGLAKNIQYF
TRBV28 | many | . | CASSTPSSSYEQYF
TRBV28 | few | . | CASSPGWRGSYEQYF
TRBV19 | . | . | CASSIFGGATGELFF
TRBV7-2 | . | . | CASSPPGFSYEQYF
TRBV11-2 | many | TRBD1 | CASSLGDRGGEQYF